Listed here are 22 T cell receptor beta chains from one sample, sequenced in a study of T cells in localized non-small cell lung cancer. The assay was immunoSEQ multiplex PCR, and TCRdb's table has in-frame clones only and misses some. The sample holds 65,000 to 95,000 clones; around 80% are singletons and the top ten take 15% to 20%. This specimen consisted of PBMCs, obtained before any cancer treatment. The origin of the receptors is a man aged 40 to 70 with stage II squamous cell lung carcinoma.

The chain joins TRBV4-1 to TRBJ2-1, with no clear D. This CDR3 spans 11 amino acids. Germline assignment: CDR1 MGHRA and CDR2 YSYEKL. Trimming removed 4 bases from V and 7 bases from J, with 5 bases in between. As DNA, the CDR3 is TGCGCCAGCAGCCGAGGTAATGAGCAGTTCTTC. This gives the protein CASSRGNEQFF.

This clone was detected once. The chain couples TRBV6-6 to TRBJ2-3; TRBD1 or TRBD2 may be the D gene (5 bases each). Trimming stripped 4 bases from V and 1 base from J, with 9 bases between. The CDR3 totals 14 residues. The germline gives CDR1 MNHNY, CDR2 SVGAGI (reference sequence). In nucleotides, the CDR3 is TGTGCCAGCAGTTTGGGACCAGGCACAGATACGCAGTATTTT. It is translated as CASSLGPGTDTQYF.

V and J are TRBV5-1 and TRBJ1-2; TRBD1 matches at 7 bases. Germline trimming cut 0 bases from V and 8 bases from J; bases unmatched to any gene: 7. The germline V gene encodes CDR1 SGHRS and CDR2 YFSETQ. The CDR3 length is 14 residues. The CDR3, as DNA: TGCGCCAGCAGCTTGGGAGACAGGGCAGAGGGCTACACCTTC. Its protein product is CASSLGDRAEGYTF.

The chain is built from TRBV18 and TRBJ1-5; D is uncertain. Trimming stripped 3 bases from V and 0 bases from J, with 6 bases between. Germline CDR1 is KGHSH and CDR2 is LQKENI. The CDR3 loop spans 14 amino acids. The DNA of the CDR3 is TGTGCCAGCTCACCCTCAAGTAGCAATCAGCCCCAGCATTTT. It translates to CASSPSSSNQPQHF.

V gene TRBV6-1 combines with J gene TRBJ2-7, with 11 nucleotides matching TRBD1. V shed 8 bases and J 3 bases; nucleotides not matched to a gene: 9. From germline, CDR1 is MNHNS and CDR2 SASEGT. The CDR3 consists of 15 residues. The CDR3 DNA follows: TGTGCCAGCCGGAGGGACAGGGGGGATATCTACGAGCAGTACTTC. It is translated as CASRRDRGDIYEQYF.

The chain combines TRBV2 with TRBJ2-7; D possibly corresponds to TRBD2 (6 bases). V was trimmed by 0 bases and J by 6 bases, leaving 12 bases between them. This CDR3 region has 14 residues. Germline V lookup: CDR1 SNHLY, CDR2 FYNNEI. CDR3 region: CASSEALRGSEQYF. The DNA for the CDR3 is TGTGCCAGCAGTGAAGCGCTTCGGGGGTCCGAGCAGTACTTC.

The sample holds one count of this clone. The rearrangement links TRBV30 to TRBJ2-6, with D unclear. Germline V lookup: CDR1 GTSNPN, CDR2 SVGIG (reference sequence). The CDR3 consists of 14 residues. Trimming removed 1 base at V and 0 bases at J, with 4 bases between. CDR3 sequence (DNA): TGTGCCTGGAGTGCGGTCTCTGGGGCCAACGTCCTGACTTTC. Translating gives CAWSAVSGANVLTF.

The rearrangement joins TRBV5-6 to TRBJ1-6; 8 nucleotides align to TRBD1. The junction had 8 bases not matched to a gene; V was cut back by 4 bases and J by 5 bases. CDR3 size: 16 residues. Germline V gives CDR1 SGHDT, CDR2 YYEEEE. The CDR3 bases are TGTGCCAGCAGCCGCTCGGACAGGGAAGATAATTCACCCCTCCACTTT. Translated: CASSRSDREDNSPLHF.

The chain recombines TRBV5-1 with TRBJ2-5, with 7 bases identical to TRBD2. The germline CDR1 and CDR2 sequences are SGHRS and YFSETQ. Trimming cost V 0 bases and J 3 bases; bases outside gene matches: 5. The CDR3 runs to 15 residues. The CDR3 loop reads CASSLGTGTKETQYF. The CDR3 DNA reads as TGCGCCAGCAGCTTGGGGACCGGGACTAAAGAGACCCAGTACTTC.

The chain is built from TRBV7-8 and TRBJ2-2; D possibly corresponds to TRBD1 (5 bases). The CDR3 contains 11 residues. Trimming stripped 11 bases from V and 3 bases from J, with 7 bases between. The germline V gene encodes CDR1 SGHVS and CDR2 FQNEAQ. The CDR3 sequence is CAFRDTGELFF. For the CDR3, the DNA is TGTGCCTTCAGGGACACCGGGGAGCTGTTTTTT.

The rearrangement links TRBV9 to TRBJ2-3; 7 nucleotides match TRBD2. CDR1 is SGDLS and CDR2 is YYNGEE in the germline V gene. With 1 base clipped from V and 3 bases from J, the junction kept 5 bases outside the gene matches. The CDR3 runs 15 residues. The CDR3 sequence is CASSVFAGETDTQYF. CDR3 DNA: TGTGCCAGCAGCGTATTTGCGGGGGAGACAGATACGCAGTATTTT.

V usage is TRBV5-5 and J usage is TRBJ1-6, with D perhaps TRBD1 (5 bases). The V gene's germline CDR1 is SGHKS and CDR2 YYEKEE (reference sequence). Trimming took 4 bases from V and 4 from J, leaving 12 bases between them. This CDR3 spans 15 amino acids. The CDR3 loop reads CASSRDSLYNSPLHF. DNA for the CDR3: TGTGCCAGCAGCCGGGACTCTCTGTATAATTCACCCCTCCACTTT.

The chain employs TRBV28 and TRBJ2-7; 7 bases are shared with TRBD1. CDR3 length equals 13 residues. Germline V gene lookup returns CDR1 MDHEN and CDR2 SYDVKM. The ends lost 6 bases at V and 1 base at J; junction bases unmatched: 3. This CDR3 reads CASSPGQSYEQYF. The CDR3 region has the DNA TGTGCCAGCAGCCCGGGACAGTCCTACGAGCAGTACTTC.

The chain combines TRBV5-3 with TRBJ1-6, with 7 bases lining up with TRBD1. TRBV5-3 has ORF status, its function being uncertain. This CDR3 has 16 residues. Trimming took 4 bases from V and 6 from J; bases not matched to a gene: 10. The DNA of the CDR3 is TGTGCCAGAAGCGTAAGACAGGGTAAAGGTAATTCACCCCTCCACTTT. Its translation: CARSVRQGKGNSPLHF.

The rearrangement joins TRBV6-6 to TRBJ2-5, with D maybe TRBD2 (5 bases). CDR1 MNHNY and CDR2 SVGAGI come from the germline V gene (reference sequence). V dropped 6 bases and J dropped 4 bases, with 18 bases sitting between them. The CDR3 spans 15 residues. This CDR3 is CASRILALEAETQYF. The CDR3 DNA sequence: TGTGCCAGCAGGATCCTAGCCTTAGAGGCAGAGACCCAGTACTTC.

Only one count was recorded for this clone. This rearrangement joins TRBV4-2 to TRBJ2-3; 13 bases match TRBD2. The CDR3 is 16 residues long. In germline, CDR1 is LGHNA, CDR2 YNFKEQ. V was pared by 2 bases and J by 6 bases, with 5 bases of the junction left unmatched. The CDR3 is CASSQTSGRAADTQYF. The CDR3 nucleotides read TGTGCCAGCAGCCAAACTAGCGGGAGGGCGGCTGATACGCAGTATTTT.

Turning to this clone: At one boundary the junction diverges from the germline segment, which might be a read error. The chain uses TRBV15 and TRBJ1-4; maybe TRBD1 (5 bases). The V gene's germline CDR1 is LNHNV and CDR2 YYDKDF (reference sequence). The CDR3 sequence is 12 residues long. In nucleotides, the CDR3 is TGTGCCACCAGCAGAGATCAGGGCCGGCCCCGCTTT. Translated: CATSRDQGRPRF.

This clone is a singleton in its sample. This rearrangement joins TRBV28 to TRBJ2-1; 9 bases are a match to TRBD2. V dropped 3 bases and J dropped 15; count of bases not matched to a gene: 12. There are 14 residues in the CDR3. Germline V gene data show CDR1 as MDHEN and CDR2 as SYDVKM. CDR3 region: CASSLLAGLEGRFF. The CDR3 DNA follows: TGTGCCAGCAGTTTGCTAGCGGGACTGGAGGGCCGGTTCTTC.

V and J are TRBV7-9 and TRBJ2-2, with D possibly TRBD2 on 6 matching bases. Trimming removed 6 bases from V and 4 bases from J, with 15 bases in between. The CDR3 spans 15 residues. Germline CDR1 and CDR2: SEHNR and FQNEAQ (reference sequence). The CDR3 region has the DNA TGTGCCAGCAGTTCCCCGGAGGGCCCCACCGGGGAGCTGTTTTTT. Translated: CASSSPEGPTGELFF.

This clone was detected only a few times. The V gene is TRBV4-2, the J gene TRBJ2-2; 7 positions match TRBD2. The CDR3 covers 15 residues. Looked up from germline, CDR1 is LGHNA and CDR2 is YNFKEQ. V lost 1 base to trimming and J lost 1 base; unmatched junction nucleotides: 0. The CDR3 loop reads CASSQGGGNTGELFF. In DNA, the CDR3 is TGTGCCAGCAGCCAAGGCGGGGGGAACACCGGGGAGCTGTTTTTT.

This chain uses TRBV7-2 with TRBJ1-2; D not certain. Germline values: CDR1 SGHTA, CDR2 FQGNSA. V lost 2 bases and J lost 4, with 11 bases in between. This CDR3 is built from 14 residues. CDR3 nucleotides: TGTGCCAGCAGCTTATTTGACGATCTCTATGGCTACACCTTC. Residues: CASSLFDDLYGYTF.

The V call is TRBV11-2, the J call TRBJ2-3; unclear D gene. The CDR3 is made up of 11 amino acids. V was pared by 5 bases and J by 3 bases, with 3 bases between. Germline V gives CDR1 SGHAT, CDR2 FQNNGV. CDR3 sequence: CASSRTDTQYF. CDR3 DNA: TGTGCCAGCAGCAGGACAGATACGCAGTATTTT. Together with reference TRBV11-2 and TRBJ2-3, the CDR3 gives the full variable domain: EAGVAQSPRYKIIEKRQSVAFWCNPISGHATLYWYQQILGQGPKLLIQFQNNGVVDDSQLPKDRFSAERLKGVDSTLKIQPAKLEDSAVYLCASSRTDTQYFGPGTRLTVL.